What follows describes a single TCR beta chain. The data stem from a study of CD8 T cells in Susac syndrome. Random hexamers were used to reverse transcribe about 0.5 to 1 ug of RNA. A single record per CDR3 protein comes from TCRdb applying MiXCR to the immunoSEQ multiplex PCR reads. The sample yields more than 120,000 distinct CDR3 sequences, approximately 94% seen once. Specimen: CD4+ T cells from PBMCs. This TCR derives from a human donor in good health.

CDR3 protein: CATLAAPYSNQPQHF. The DNA of the CDR3 is TGTGCCACCCTCGCGGCACCCTATAGCAATCAGCCCCAGCATTTT. This chain links TRBV19 with TRBJ1-5; D gene unclear. CDR1 is LNHDA, CDR2 SQIVND, per germline (reference sequence). The ends were cut back, 10 bases at V and 0 bases at J, with 16 bases in the middle. CDR3 size: 15 residues.